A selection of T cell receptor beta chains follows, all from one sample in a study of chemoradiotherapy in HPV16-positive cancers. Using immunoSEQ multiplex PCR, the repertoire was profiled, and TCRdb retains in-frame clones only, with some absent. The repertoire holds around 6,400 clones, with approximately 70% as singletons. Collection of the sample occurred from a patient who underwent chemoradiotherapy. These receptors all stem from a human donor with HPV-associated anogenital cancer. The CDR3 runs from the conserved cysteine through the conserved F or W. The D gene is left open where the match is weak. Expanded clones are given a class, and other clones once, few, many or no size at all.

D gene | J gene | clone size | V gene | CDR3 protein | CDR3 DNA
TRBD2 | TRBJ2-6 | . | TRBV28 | CASREGRGARSGANVLTF | TGTGCCAGCAGAGAGGGGCGGGGGGCGAGGTCTGGGGCCAACGTCCTGACTTTC
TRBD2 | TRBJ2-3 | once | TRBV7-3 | CASSSGGRGEGDTQYF | TGTGCCAGCAGCTCGGGGGGTCGCGGTGAGGGAGATACGCAGTATTTT
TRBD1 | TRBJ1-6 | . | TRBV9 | CASSVGGDRNSPLHF | TGTGCCAGCAGCGTTGGGGGGGACAGGAATTCACCCCTCCACTTT
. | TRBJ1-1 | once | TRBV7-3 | CASSLLVNTEAFF | TGTGCCAGCAGCTTACTCGTTAACACTGAAGCTTTCTTT
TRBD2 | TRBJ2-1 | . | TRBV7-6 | CASSPHPRVAGAHTGEQFF | TGTGCCAGCAGCCCCCATCCTCGGGTAGCGGGGGCCCATACGGGTGAGCAGTTCTTC
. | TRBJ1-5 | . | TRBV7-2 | CASSPRSYSNQPQHF | TGTGCCAGCAGCCCCAGGAGCTATAGCAATCAGCCCCAGCATTTT
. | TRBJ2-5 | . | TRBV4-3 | CASSQGMEQETQYF | TGCGCCAGCAGCCAAGGGATGGAGCAAGAGACCCAGTACTTC
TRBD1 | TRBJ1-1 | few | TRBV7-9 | CASSLVGQGSTEAFF | TGTGCCAGCAGCTTAGTGGGACAGGGAAGCACTGAAGCTTTCTTT
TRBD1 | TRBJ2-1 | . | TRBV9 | CASSDGTGTGNEQFF | TGTGCCAGCAGCGATGGGACAGGGACTGGAAATGAGCAGTTCTTC
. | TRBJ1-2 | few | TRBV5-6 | CASSPRTANYGYTF | TGTGCCAGCAGCCCCCGGACAGCTAACTATGGCTACACCTTC
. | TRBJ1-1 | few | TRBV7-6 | CASSLVVGANTEAFF | TGTGCCAGCAGCTTAGTGGTAGGGGCAAACACTGAAGCTTTCTTT
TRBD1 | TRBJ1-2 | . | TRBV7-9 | CASSSTTGGNYGYTF | TGTGCCAGCAGCTCAACGACAGGGGGAAACTATGGCTACACCTTC
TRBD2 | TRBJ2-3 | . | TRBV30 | CAWSVAGGGDTQYF | TGTGCCTGGAGTGTAGCGGGGGGAGGGGATACGCAGTATTTT
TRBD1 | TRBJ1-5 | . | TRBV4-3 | CASSQDRGNSNQPQHF | TGCGCCAGCAGCCAGGACAGGGGGAATAGCAATCAGCCCCAGCATTTT
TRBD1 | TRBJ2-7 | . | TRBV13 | CASSSAGTATYEQYF | TGTGCCAGCAGCTCCGCCGGGACAGCAACCTACGAGCAGTACTTC
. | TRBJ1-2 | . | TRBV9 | CASSVGGSDGYTF | TGTGCCAGCAGCGTAGGGGGGTCGGATGGCTACACCTTC
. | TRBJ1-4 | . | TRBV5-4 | CASSLEGRGAGEKLFF | TGTGCCAGCAGCTTGGAAGGTCGGGGGGCGGGTGAAAAACTGTTTTTT
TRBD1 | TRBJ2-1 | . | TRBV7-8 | CASSREGQVLYNEQFF | TGTGCCAGCAGCCGTGAAGGACAGGTGCTCTACAATGAGCAGTTCTTC
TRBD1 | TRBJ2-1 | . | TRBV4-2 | CASSQAGTGGDEQFF | TGTGCCAGCAGCCAAGCGGGGACAGGGGGCGATGAGCAGTTCTTC
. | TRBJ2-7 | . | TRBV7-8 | CASSLTQTGTSSYEQYF | TGTGCCAGCAGCTTAACCCAGACAGGCACCAGTTCCTACGAGCAGTACTTC
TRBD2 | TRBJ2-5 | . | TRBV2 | CASSGGLGGQETQYF | TGTGCCAGCAGTGGAGGCTTGGGAGGGCAGGAGACCCAGTACTTC
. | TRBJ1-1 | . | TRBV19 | CASSPVWGDTEAFF | TGTGCCAGTAGCCCGGTATGGGGAGACACTGAAGCTTTCTTT
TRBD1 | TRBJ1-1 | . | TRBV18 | CASSQQGALEAFF | TGTGCCAGCTCACAACAGGGGGCCCTTGAAGCTTTCTTT